The 11 T cell receptor beta chains listed next were all sequenced from one sample in a study of Tregs in tolerant kidney transplant recipients. Only in-frame clones appear in the TCRdb table, and some are missing; sequencing was by immunoSEQ multiplex PCR. The table shows 68,000 or so clones, with 65% to 85% occurring only once. The sequenced material came from CD4+ T cells from blood. These receptors all stem from a human donor in good health.

This sequence joins TRBV4-3 and TRBJ2-7; D call uncertain. CDR3 length equals 13 residues. Trimming shortened V by 4 bases and J by 2 bases, and 9 bases separated the two germline ends. Germline assignment: CDR1 LGHNA and CDR2 YSLEER. Here the CDR3 DNA reads TGCGCCAGCAGCCGACTGGGCACCTACGAGCAGTACTTC. Encoded protein: CASSRLGTYEQYF.

V and J are TRBV5-1 and TRBJ1-5, with D hard to call. Trimming shortened V by 0 bases and J by 2 bases, and 12 bases separated the two germline ends. In germline, CDR1 is SGHRS, CDR2 YFSETQ. The CDR3 loop spans 16 amino acids. The CDR3 DNA reads as TGCGCCAGCAGCTTGGGTGGAAGGGCTGGCAATCAGCCCCAGCATTTT. As protein: CASSLGGRAGNQPQHF. The variable domain in full, with the rest retrieved from reference TRBV5-1 and TRBJ1-5, is KAGVTQTPRYLIKTRGQQVTLSCSPISGHRSVSWYQQTPGQGLQFLFEYFSETQRNKGNFPGRFSGRQFSNSRSEMNVSTLELGDSALYLCASSLGGRAGNQPQHFGDGTRLSIL.

CDR3 DNA sequence: TGTGCCAGCTACTCGGCAGTGACTCCCTACAATGAGCAGTTCTTC. Protein: CASYSAVTPYNEQFF. The V call is TRBV2, the J call TRBJ2-1; D gene ambiguous. The germline V and J ends were trimmed by 8 bases and 2 bases, with 16 bases remaining between them. This CDR3 comprises 15 residues. CDR1 SNHLY and CDR2 FYNNEI come from the germline V gene.

This sequence joins TRBV11-2 and TRBJ2-7; 9 nucleotides agree with TRBD2. This CDR3 spans 14 amino acids. Trimming at V came to 6 bases and at J to 3 bases, leaving 6 bases not matched to a gene. Germline CDR1 and CDR2: SGHAT and FQNNGV. The CDR3: CASRDSREGYEQYF. Written as DNA, the CDR3 is TGTGCCAGCAGGGACTCGCGGGAGGGCTACGAGCAGTACTTC. The full variable domain, in which reference TRBV11-2 and TRBJ2-7 provide the parts outside the CDR3, is EAGVAQSPRYKIIEKRQSVAFWCNPISGHATLYWYQQILGQGPKLLIQFQNNGVVDDSQLPKDRFSAERLKGVDSTLKIQPAKLEDSAVYLCASRDSREGYEQYFGPGTRLTVT.

The chain uses TRBV11-3 and TRBJ1-1; D is unresolved. The CDR3 loop spans 13 amino acids. Germline assignment: CDR1 SGHNT and CDR2 YENEEA. V dropped 1 base and J dropped 0 bases, with 3 bases sitting between them. CDR3 amino acids: CASSLGVNTEAFF. The CDR3 DNA reads TGTGCCAGCAGCTTAGGAGTGAACACTGAAGCTTTCTTT.

This sequence joins TRBV29-1 and TRBJ2-7; D not certain. Germline CDR1 SQVTM, CDR2 ANQGSEA. V was cut by 4 bases and J by 3 bases, with 7 bases left in between. The CDR3 length is 11 residues. The CDR3 DNA follows: TGCAGCGTTGTTGGTGACTACGAGCAGTACTTC. This gives the protein CSVVGDYEQYF.

This clone was recorded at least ten times. This chain connects TRBV19 to TRBJ2-5; TRBD2 matches at 7 bases. With 8 bases clipped from V and 1 base from J, the junction kept 7 bases outside the gene matches. Germline CDR1 is LNHDA and CDR2 is SQIVND (reference sequence). This CDR3 region has 14 residues. CDR3 nucleotide sequence: TGTGCCAGTGGATTCGGGGGGAGCCAAGAGACCCAGTACTTC. The encoded protein is CASGFGGSQETQYF.

V usage is TRBV19 and J usage is TRBJ1-5; D remains unclear. This CDR3 is 15 amino acids long. Germline V gene sequence: CDR1 LNHDA, CDR2 SQIVND (reference sequence). V lost 2 bases, J lost 5 bases, and 13 bases lay in between. The CDR3 sequence: CASSIWGGRDQPQHF. CDR3 bases: TGTGCCAGTAGTATATGGGGAGGGCGGGATCAGCCCCAGCATTTT.

The rearrangement uses TRBV5-6 and TRBJ2-3; possibly TRBD2 for D (6 bases). CDR1 SGHDT and CDR2 YYEEEE come from the germline V gene. The CDR3 runs to 12 residues. Trimming removed 4 bases at V and 4 bases at J, with 7 bases between. The CDR3 sequence is CASSGDSDTQYF. Here the CDR3 DNA reads TGTGCCAGCAGCGGGGACTCAGATACGCAGTATTTT. Looking up the rest from reference TRBV5-6 and TRBJ2-3 gives the full variable domain: DAGVTQSPTHLIKTRGQQVTLRCSPKSGHDTVSWYQQALGQGPQFIFQYYEEEERQRGNFPDRFSGHQFPNYSSELNVNALLLGDSALYLCASSGDSDTQYFGPGTRLTVL.

The chain recombines TRBV5-1 with TRBJ1-2; D not resolved. CDR1 is SGHRS and CDR2 is YFSETQ in the germline V gene. CDR3 length: 14 residues. V lost 3 bases to trimming and J lost 4 bases, with 13 bases between them. In nucleotides, the CDR3 is TGCGCCAGCAGCTGGGTGGGGTCGGTCTATGGCTACACCTTC. Protein product: CASSWVGSVYGYTF.

The chain uses TRBV11-2 and TRBJ2-1, with D perhaps TRBD1 or TRBD2 (5 bases each). Germline V lookup: CDR1 SGHAT, CDR2 FQNNGV. V gave up 5 bases and J gave up 8 bases, with 19 bases separating them. The CDR3 is 15 amino acids. The CDR3 sequence is CASSETGTQGDEQFF. The CDR3 bases are TGTGCCAGCAGCGAGACCGGGACGCAAGGCGATGAGCAGTTCTTC.